This T cell receptor beta chain was identified in a study of CD8+ T cells in alopecia areata. Study-wide background: Tofacitinib administration persisted for 6 to 18 months, succeeded by 6 months off drug.

In each case, RNA was isolated and then reverse transcribed into cDNA as the sequencing template. Sequencing was performed with immunoSEQ multiplex PCR; in TCRdb, only in-frame clones are kept and a portion is missing. Found here are around 61,000 clones, under 55% of them singletons; the top ten hold about a sixth. Trimming stripped 0 bases from V and 0 bases from J, with 7 bases between. The germline gives CDR1 SGDLS, CDR2 YYNGEE. CDR3 size: 14 residues. V gene TRBV9 combines with J gene TRBJ2-7; the D gene could be TRBD1 or TRBD2 (5 bases each). The sequencing here drew on CD8+ T cells sorted from blood, taken at week 0. This receptor was obtained from a human donor with alopecia areata. The CDR3 DNA reads as TGTGCCAGCAGCGTAGATGGGGGCTCCTACGAGCAGTACTTC. Protein product: CASSVDGGSYEQYF.